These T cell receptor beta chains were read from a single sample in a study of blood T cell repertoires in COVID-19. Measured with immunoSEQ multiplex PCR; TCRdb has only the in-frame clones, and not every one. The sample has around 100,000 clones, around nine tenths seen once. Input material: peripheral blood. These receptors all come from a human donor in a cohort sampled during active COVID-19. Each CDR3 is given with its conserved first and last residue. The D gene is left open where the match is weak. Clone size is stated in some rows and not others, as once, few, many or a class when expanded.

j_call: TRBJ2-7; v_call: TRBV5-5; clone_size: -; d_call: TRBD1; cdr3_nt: TGTGCCAGCAGCACCCGGGACAGGGAAGCCTACGAGCAGTACTTC; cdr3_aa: CASSTRDREAYEQYF
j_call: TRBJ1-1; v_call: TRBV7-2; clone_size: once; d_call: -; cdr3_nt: TGTGCCAGCAGCTTCCAGGGCACCACTGAAGCTTTCTTT; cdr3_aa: CASSFQGTTEAFF
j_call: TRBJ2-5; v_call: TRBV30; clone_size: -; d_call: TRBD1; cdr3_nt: TGTGCCTGGAGTCCTGGACAGGGTAGTCAAGAGACCCAGTACTTC; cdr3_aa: CAWSPGQGSQETQYF
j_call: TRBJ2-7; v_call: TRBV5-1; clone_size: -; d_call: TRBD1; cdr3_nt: TGCGCCAGCAGTGGGACAGGGGATTTGGGTATGTACTTC; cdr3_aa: CASSGTGDLGMYF
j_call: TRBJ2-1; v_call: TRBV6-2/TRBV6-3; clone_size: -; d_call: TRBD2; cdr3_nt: TGTGCCAGCAGCCCCGGGCCGGGGACTAGCACCTACAATGAGCAGTTCTTC; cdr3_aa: CASSPGPGTSTYNEQFF
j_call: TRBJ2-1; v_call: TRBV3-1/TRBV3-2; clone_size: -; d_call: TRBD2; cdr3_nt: TGTGCCAGCAGCTATACGGGACTAGCGGGGAAAAATGAGCAGTTCTTC; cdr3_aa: CASSYTGLAGKNEQFF
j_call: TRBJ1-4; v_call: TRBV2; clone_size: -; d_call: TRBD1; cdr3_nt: TGTGCCAGCAGACAGGACAGGGCCACTAATGAAAAACTGTTTTTT; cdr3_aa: CASRQDRATNEKLFF
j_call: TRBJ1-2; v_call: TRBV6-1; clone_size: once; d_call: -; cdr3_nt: TGTGCCAGCAGTGAATCCCCTAGGGCAGGGTGGTGGTATGGCTACACCTTC; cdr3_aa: CASSESPRAGWWYGYTF
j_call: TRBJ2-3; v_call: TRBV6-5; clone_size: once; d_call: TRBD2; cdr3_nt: TGTGCCAGCCGGACTAGGTTAGGTACGCAGTATTTT; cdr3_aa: CASRTRLGTQYF
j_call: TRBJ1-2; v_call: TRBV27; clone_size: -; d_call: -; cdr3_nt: TGTGCCAGCAGTGGATCAGGGCACTATGGCTACACCTTC; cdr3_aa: CASSGSGHYGYTF
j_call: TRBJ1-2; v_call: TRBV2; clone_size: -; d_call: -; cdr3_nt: TGTGCCACCGACAGGACAAGCTATGGCTACACCTTC; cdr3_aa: CATDRTSYGYTF
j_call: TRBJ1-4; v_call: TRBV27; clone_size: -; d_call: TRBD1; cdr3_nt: TGTGCCAGCAGACAGGGGGCTGCTACTAATGAAAAACTGTTTTTT; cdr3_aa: CASRQGAATNEKLFF
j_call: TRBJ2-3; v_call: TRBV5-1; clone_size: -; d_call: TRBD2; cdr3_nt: TGCGCCAGCAGGGGACTAGTCAGCGGCACAGATACGCAGTATTTT; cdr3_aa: CASRGLVSGTDTQYF
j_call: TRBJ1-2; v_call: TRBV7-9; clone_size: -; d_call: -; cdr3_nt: TGTGCCAGCGTCCCCCCCGGCAGGGCTGGATTCTATGGCTACACCTTC; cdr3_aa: CASVPPGRAGFYGYTF
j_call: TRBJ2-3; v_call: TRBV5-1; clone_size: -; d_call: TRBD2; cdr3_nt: TGCGCCAGCAGCTACCCTAGCGGGTTTGGAGATACGCAGTATTTT; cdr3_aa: CASSYPSGFGDTQYF
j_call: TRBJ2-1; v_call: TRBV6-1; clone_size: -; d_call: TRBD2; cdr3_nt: TGTGCCAGCAGTGAGGAGCGGGAGGGCCGTAATGAGCAGTTCTTC; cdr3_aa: CASSEEREGRNEQFF
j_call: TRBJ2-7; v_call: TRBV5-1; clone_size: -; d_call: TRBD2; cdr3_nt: TGCGCCAGCAGCTTGGGCCCTCTAGCGGGAGCAGCGAACGAGCAGTACTTC; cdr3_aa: CASSLGPLAGAANEQYF
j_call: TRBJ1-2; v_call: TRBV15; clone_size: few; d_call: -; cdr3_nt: TGTGCCACCAGCAGGAGGGAAGGTAATGGCTACACCTTC; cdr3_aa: CATSRREGNGYTF
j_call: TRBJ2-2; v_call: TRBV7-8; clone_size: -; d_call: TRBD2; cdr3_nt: TGTGCCAGCAGCTACCGGGCCGATAGCGGGAGTTTATCCGGGGAGCTGTTTTTT; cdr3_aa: CASSYRADSGSLSGELFF
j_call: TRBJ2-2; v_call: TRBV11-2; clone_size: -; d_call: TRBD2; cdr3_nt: TGTGCCAGCAGCTTATTGGGTCGCGGGAGGGCCACCGGGGAGCTGTTTTTT; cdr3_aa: CASSLLGRGRATGELFF
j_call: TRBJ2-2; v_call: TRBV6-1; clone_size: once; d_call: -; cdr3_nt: TGTGCCAGCAGTGAAGCCACTAGCCCCACCGGGGAGCTGTTTTTT; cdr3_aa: CASSEATSPTGELFF
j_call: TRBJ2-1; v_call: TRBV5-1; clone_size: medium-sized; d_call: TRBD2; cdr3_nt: TGCGCCAGCAGCTGGGGTAGCGGGGCACCCTCCGATGAGCAGTTCTTC; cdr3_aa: CASSWGSGAPSDEQFF
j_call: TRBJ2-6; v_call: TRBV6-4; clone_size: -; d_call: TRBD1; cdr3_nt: TGTGCCAGCAGTGACAGGGGACAGTACCCAACTGGGGCCAACGTCCTGACTTTC; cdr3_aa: CASSDRGQYPTGANVLTF
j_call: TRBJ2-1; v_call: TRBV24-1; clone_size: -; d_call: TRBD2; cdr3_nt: TGTGCCACCAGTGGACTAGCGGGGAATGAGCAGTTCTTC; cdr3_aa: CATSGLAGNEQFF
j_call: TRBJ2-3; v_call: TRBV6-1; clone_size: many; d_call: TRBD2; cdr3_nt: TGTGCCAGCAGTGAAAGTGCGGGAGAGAGAGATACGCAGTATTTT; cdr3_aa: CASSESAGERDTQYF
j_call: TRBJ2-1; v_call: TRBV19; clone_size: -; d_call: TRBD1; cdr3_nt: TGTGCCAGTAGTATCGGATTTGAGAGACAGGGTATGGATGAGCAGTTCTTC; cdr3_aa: CASSIGFERQGMDEQFF
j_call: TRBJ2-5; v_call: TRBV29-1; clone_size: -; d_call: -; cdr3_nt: TGCAGCGTTGCTGGGCCACAGAAGGAGACCCAGTACTTC; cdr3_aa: CSVAGPQKETQYF
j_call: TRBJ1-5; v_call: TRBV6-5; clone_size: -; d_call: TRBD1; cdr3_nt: TGTGCCAGCAGGGTACAGGGGGCAGGGCAGCCCCAGCATTTT; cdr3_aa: CASRVQGAGQPQHF
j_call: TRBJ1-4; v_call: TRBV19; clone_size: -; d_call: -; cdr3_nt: TGTGCCAGTAGTATTTGGAGAATCGGTGAAAAACTGTTTTTT; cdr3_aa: CASSIWRIGEKLFF
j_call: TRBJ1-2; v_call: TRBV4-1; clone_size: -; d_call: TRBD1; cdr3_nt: TGCGCCAGCAGCCACGGGACAGGGGAGGTCTATGGCTACACCTTC; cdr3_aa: CASSHGTGEVYGYTF
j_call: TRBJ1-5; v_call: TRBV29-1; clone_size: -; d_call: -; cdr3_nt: TGCAGCGTCGCCAGGGGAAGCCTGCCCCAGCATTTT; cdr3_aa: CSVARGSLPQHF
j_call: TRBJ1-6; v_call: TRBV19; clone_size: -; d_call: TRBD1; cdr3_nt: TGTGCCAGTAGTCCCCGACAGGGGAGAATATATAATTCACCCCTCCACTTT; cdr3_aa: CASSPRQGRIYNSPLHF
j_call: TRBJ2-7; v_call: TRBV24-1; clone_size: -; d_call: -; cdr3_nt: TGTGCCACCAGTGATTGGCGAGGAAACGAGCAGTACTTC; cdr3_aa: CATSDWRGNEQYF
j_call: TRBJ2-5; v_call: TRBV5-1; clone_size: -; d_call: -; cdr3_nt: TGCGCCAGCAGCCGGGCGGGGCAAGAGACCCAGTACTTC; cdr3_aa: CASSRAGQETQYF
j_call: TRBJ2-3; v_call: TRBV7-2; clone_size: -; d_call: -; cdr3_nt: TGTGCCAGCAGCTTAAACCAGGGCACAGATACGCAGTATTTT; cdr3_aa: CASSLNQGTDTQYF
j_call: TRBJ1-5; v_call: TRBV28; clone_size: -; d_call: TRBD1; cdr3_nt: TGTGCCAGCAGTTTATCCGGACAGGGCCGGCAGCCCCAGCATTTT; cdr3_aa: CASSLSGQGRQPQHF
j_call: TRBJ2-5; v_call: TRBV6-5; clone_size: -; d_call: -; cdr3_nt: TGTGCCAGCAGACAGTCAGGAGGCCGGGTGGAGACCCAGTACTTC; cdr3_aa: CASRQSGGRVETQYF
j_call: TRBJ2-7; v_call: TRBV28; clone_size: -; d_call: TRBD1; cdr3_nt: TGTGCCAGCAGTTCCGGGACAGGGCTATACGAGCAGTACTTC; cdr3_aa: CASSSGTGLYEQYF
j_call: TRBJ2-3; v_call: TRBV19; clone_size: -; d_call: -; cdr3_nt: TGTGCCAGTAGTATCACACTTGCCGGGAGTCCTAGCACAGATACGCAGTATTTT; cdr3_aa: CASSITLAGSPSTDTQYF
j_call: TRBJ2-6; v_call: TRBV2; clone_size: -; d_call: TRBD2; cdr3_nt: TGTGCCAGCACCGACCGGGGGGTGTTTGAGGCCAACGTCCTGACTTTC; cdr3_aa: CASTDRGVFEANVLTF
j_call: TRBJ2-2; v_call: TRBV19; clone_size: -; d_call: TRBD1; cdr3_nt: TGTGCCAGCTTGGACAGGGGGCCCTCGGCCGGGGAGCTGTTTTTT; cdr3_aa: CASLDRGPSAGELFF